These 15 T cell receptor beta chains share one sample of origin, sequenced in a study of T cells after somatic rescue of genetic block. The assay was immunoSEQ multiplex PCR, and TCRdb's table has in-frame clones only and misses some. The table includes 80,000 to 90,000 clones, 85% to 90% detected once. The sample taken for sequencing was peripheral blood mononuclear cells (PBMCs). The receptors were gathered from a woman between 18 and 29 years old.

This clone came up a few times. This chain uses TRBV28 with TRBJ1-5, with 8 bases matching TRBD1. The CDR3 is 14 residues long. J lost 6 bases, V lost 6 bases, and 7 bases had no gene match. Germline loops: CDR1 MDHEN, CDR2 SYDVKM. Written as DNA, the CDR3 is TGTGCCAGCAGGTCGCAGGGGGCAAGTCAGCCCCAGCATTTT. Translating it yields CASRSQGASQPQHF. Supplemented by reference TRBV28 and TRBJ1-5, the full variable domain reads DVKVTQSSRYLVKRTGEKVFLECVQDMDHENMFWYRQDPGLGLRLIYFSYDVKMKEKGDIPEGYSVSREKKERFSLILESASTNQTSMYLCASRSQGASQPQHFGDGTRLSIL.

The chain carries TRBV5-1 and TRBJ2-6; maybe TRBD2 (6 bases). This CDR3 spans 19 amino acids. CDR1 is SGHRS and CDR2 is YFSETQ in the germline V gene. V was shortened by 0 bases and J by 0 bases, with 16 bases between the two germline ends. The CDR3 nucleotides are TGCGCCAGCAGCTTGGGCGGTGGGACTGTGCACTCTGGGGCCAACGTCCTGACTTTC. It yields the protein CASSLGGGTVHSGANVLTF.

The CDR3 reads CASSPRTSGWDEQFF. The CDR3 region has the DNA TGTGCCAGCAGCCCCCGGACTAGCGGGTGGGATGAGCAGTTCTTC. The V call is TRBV7-3, the J call TRBJ2-1; 11 bases are shared with TRBD2. The J segment lost 8 bases and the V segment lost 5 bases, leaving 8 bases of the junction unmatched. CDR1 and CDR2 (germline): SGHTA, FQGTGA. The CDR3 sequence is 15 residues long.

The chain uses TRBV28 and TRBJ2-1; 7 bases agree with TRBD1. CDR1 is MDHEN and CDR2 is SYDVKM in the germline V gene. V lost 7 bases, J lost 2 bases, and 8 bases stayed unmatched. The CDR3 is 15 residues long. Here the CDR3 reads CASTLRQGTYNEQFF. The CDR3 DNA reads TGTGCCAGCACTCTGAGACAGGGAACCTACAATGAGCAGTTCTTC.

V gene TRBV6-1 combines with J gene TRBJ2-7; TRBD1 might be the D (6 bases). The CDR3 has 14 amino acids. Germline-derived CDR1 and CDR2 are MNHNS and SASEGT. V lost 11 bases and J 0 bases, leaving 17 bases between the germline ends. CDR3 sequence reads: CAGGWGLSSYEQYF. CDR3 nucleotides: TGTGCCGGCGGTTGGGGGCTTAGCTCCTACGAGCAGTACTTC.

The rearrangement links TRBV4-1 to TRBJ2-5; TRBD1 matches at 11 bases. This CDR3 has 16 residues. Germline CDR1 and CDR2: MGHRA and YSYEKL. The V gene end was trimmed by 1 base and the J gene end by 4 bases; junction bases not matched to a gene: 5. The CDR3 DNA is TGCGCCAGCAGCCAAGGGACCGGGACAGGGGGAGAGACCCAGTACTTC. This codes for CASSQGTGTGGETQYF.

This clone was observed a single time. This chain connects TRBV18 to TRBJ2-7; no definite D call. The germline V and J ends were trimmed by 1 base and 1 base, with 5 bases remaining between them. CDR3 length: 13 amino acids. Germline CDR1 KGHSH, CDR2 LQKENI. The CDR3 nucleotides read TGTGCCAGCTCACCACGGCAGTCCTACGAGCAGTACTTC. This gives the protein CASSPRQSYEQYF.

The rearrangement links TRBV19 to TRBJ1-1; D is unresolved. The length of the CDR3 is 13 residues. V was trimmed by 3 bases and J by 0 bases, leaving 5 bases between them. The germline V gene has CDR1 LNHDA and CDR2 SQIVND (reference sequence). The chain's CDR3 is CASSIPLNTEAFF. The CDR3 DNA reads as TGTGCCAGTAGTATCCCACTGAACACTGAAGCTTTCTTT.

This chain uses TRBV6-6 with TRBJ2-7; D perhaps matches TRBD1 (6 bases). Between the trimmed V and J ends, which lost 8 bases and 2 bases, there was a span of 13 bases. The CDR3 has 13 amino acids. The germline gives CDR1 MNHNY, CDR2 SVGAGI (reference sequence). The CDR3 nucleotides read TGTGCCAGCTTCAACGGACAGACCTACGAGCAGTACTTC. The encoded protein is CASFNGQTYEQYF.

V and J are TRBV14 and TRBJ1-4; D not resolved. Germline V gene sequence: CDR1 SGHDN, CDR2 FVKESK. V was shortened by 5 bases and J by 8 bases, with 18 bases between the two germline ends. CDR3 size: 15 residues. CDR3 sequence (DNA): TGTGCCAGCAGCGGAGGAGCGCCGCTGGGCGAAAAACTGTTTTTT. Protein product: CASSGGAPLGEKLFF.

The chain combines TRBV7-9 with TRBJ1-2; TRBD1 matches 7 bases. V lost 4 bases and J lost 2; bases outside the gene matches: 7. CDR3 length equals 15 residues. Germline CDR1 SEHNR, CDR2 FQNEAQ (reference sequence). The CDR3 loop reads CASSSLTGMNYGYTF. For the CDR3, the DNA is TGTGCCAGCAGCTCGTTGACAGGGATGAACTATGGCTACACCTTC.

This chain links TRBV5-8 with TRBJ2-1, with 12 bases lining up with TRBD2. The junction had 6 bases not matched to a gene; V was cut back by 3 bases and J by 2 bases. CDR3 length: 17 residues. CDR1 is SGHTS and CDR2 is YDEGEE in the germline V gene. CDR3: CASSSGTSGLPYNEQFF. The DNA of the CDR3 is TGTGCCAGCAGCTCCGGGACTAGCGGGCTACCCTACAATGAGCAGTTCTTC. Full variable domain (remainder filled in from reference TRBV5-8 and TRBJ2-1): EAGVTQSPTHLIKTRGQQATLRCSPISGHTSVYWYQQALGLGLQFLLWYDEGEERNRGNFPPRFSGRQFPNYSSELNVNALELEDSALYLCASSSGTSGLPYNEQFFGPGTRLTVL.

V and J are TRBV27 and TRBJ2-3, with 11 bases matching TRBD2. The V and J ends lost 5 bases and 0 bases, in that order; junction bases with no gene match: 4. The CDR3 length is 16 residues. Germline loops: CDR1 MNHEY, CDR2 SMNVEV (reference sequence). Here the CDR3 reads CASSRLAGGSTDTQYF. For the CDR3, the DNA is TGTGCCAGCAGTCGGCTAGCGGGGGGTAGCACAGATACGCAGTATTTT.

The genes are TRBV6-5 and TRBJ1-2; weak D call: TRBD1 (6 bases). This CDR3 region has 14 residues. V lost 6 bases and J 0 bases, leaving 11 bases between the germline ends. Looked up from germline, CDR1 is MNHEY and CDR2 is SVGAGI. CDR3 sequence reads: CASSRDTSNYGYTF. The CDR3 DNA reads as TGTGCCAGCAGCAGGGACACCTCTAACTATGGCTACACCTTC.

The chain has TRBV7-9 and TRBJ1-1, with TRBD1 matching over 8 bases. J lost 10 bases, V lost 6 bases, and 7 bases had no gene match. Germline V gene lookup returns CDR1 SEHNR and CDR2 FQNEAQ (reference sequence). The CDR3 runs 12 residues. The chain's CDR3 is CASSYRGLGAFF. In nucleotides, the CDR3 is TGTGCCAGCAGTTACAGGGGGTTAGGAGCTTTCTTT.